These 9 T cell receptor beta chains originate from one sample sequenced in a study of T cell changes during pregnancy in multiple sclerosis. Sequencing was performed with immunoSEQ multiplex PCR; in TCRdb, only in-frame clones are kept and a portion is missing. Counted here are about 40,000 clones, about 90% occurring once; the ten biggest clones make up 4% to 6%. Sequencing was performed on peripheral blood, taken in the second trimester of pregnancy. The origin of the receptors is a female donor in good health, enrolled as a control in a pregnancy study.

The V gene is TRBV18, the J gene TRBJ2-3; TRBD2 aligns across 10 bases. This CDR3 contains 16 residues. With 2 bases clipped from V and 6 bases from J, the junction kept 8 bases outside the gene matches. Germline V gives CDR1 KGHSH, CDR2 LQKENI. CDR3 DNA sequence: TGTGCCAGCTCACCAGTGGAGCGGGGGGGCGCCGATACGCAGTATTTT. It yields the protein CASSPVERGGADTQYF.

The chain joins TRBV5-1 to TRBJ2-1; TRBD2 aligns across 7 bases. The CDR3 consists of 14 residues. V was pared by 1 base and J by 5 bases, with 3 bases of the junction left unmatched. The V gene's germline CDR1 is SGHRS and CDR2 YFSETQ. CDR3 sequence: CASSLWGGNNEQFF. The DNA for the CDR3 is TGCGCCAGCAGCTTGTGGGGGGGGAACAATGAGCAGTTCTTC.

The rearrangement joins TRBV4-3 to TRBJ1-4; 8 nucleotides match TRBD1. Germline values: CDR1 LGHNA, CDR2 YSLEER. This CDR3 contains 18 residues. Trimming cost V 0 bases and J 3 bases; bases outside gene matches: 9. CDR3 DNA sequence: TGCGCCAGCAGCCAAGAATTAGGGCAGGGGGCGTCTAATGAAAAACTGTTTTTT. This sequence encodes CASSQELGQGASNEKLFF.

The rearrangement uses TRBV19 and TRBJ1-4, with D possibly matching TRBD1 (6 bases). CDR3 length equals 16 residues. V shed 2 bases and J shed 3 bases, with 13 bases lying between them. From germline, CDR1 is LNHDA and CDR2 SQIVND (reference sequence). CDR3 nucleotides: TGTGCCAGTAGTATAAACCCAGGGGCCCCTAATGAAAAACTGTTTTTT. Translation gives CASSINPGAPNEKLFF.

The rearrangement links TRBV11-2 to TRBJ2-1; D remains unclear. CDR1 and CDR2 from the germline V gene are SGHAT and FQNNGV. CDR3 length: 14 residues. The V end was cut by 5 bases, the J end by 1 base, with 9 bases between. The CDR3 DNA reads as TGTGCCAGCAGCCCCCTCAGGTCCTACAATGAGCAGTTCTTC. Protein sequence: CASSPLRSYNEQFF.

Here the CDR3 reads CASSYTRQGGNTEAFF. DNA of the CDR3: TGTGCCAGCAGCTACACCCGACAGGGCGGAAACACTGAAGCTTTCTTT. The chain couples TRBV5-8 to TRBJ1-1; TRBD1 aligns across 7 bases. V dropped 3 bases and J dropped 2; count of bases not matched to a gene: 10. CDR3 length: 16 amino acids. Germline V gives CDR1 SGHTS, CDR2 YDEGEE.

The V gene is TRBV25-1, the J gene TRBJ1-1, with D tentatively TRBD1 (5 bases). V lost 6 bases and J lost 7, with 15 bases in between. The CDR3 has 13 residues. Looked up from germline, CDR1 is MGHDK and CDR2 is SYGVNS. As DNA, the CDR3 is TGTGCCAGCAGGAGGGCGGGGGAGGGTGAAGCTTTCTTT. It yields the protein CASRRAGEGEAFF.

The rearrangement joins TRBV7-6 to TRBJ1-5; D is perhaps TRBD1 (5 bases). The CDR3 extends over 15 amino acids. V was trimmed by 1 base and J by 7 bases, leaving 14 bases between them. CDR1 and CDR2 from the germline V gene are SGHVS and FNYEAQ. For the CDR3, the DNA is TGTGCCAGCAGCTTAGTAGCAGGGCCCCGGCAGCCCCAGCATTTT. Residues: CASSLVAGPRQPQHF.

The genes are TRBV5-1 and TRBJ2-7; possible D gene TRBD1, 6 bases. V lost 0 bases and J 0 bases, leaving 10 bases between the germline ends. Germline loops: CDR1 SGHRS, CDR2 YFSETQ. The CDR3 sequence is 15 residues long. CDR3 loop: CASSLGTAASYEQYF. In DNA, the CDR3 is TGCGCCAGCAGCTTGGGGACAGCGGCCTCCTACGAGCAGTACTTC. Using reference TRBV5-1 and TRBJ2-7 for the parts outside the CDR3, the full variable domain is KAGVTQTPRYLIKTRGQQVTLSCSPISGHRSVSWYQQTPGQGLQFLFEYFSETQRNKGNFPGRFSGRQFSNSRSEMNVSTLELGDSALYLCASSLGTAASYEQYFGPGTRLTVT.